Listed below are T cell receptor beta chains from one sample, sequenced in a study of shared clonotypes between healthy human individuals. Using immunoSEQ multiplex PCR, the repertoire was profiled, and TCRdb retains in-frame clones only, with some absent. The sample contains hundreds of thousands of clones, around 73% of which appear only once. The specimen was memory CD4+ T cells sorted from blood. Every receptor here comes from a woman younger than 45 in good health. CDR3s include the opening cysteine and the closing phenylalanine or tryptophan. Each record gives: V gene, J gene, clone size, D gene, CDR3 length, CDR3 protein, CDR3 DNA. D genes are given only for firm matches. Expanded clones get a size class; other rows say once, few or many, or leave the size out.

V gene: TRBV14; J gene: TRBJ2-1; clone size: .; D gene: TRBD2; CDR3 length: 15; CDR3 protein: CASSPPRLAGVRQFF; CDR3 DNA: TGTGCCAGCAGCCCTCCCCGACTAGCGGGTGTCCGCCAGTTCTTC
V gene: TRBV28; J gene: TRBJ1-1; clone size: .; D gene: .; CDR3 length: 12; CDR3 protein: CASSPGGGLAFF; CDR3 DNA: TGTGCCAGCAGTCCCGGGGGAGGGCTTGCTTTCTTT
V gene: TRBV21-1; J gene: TRBJ2-1; clone size: .; D gene: .; CDR3 length: 14; CDR3 protein: CASRIRLADNEQFF; CDR3 DNA: TGTGCCAGCAGAATAAGGTTAGCCGACAATGAGCAGTTCTTC
V gene: TRBV5-1; J gene: TRBJ2-3; clone size: .; D gene: TRBD1; CDR3 length: 14; CDR3 protein: CASGAGGRRDTQYF; CDR3 DNA: TGCGCCAGCGGGGCAGGGGGCCGTAGAGATACGCAGTATTTT
V gene: TRBV6-5; J gene: TRBJ2-1; clone size: .; D gene: TRBD1; CDR3 length: 16; CDR3 protein: CASSYSGQGAIHEQFF; CDR3 DNA: TGTGCCAGCAGTTACTCGGGGCAGGGGGCGATCCATGAGCAGTTCTTC
V gene: TRBV5-1; J gene: TRBJ2-3; clone size: .; D gene: TRBD1; CDR3 length: 15; CDR3 protein: CASSYGTGGTDTQYF; CDR3 DNA: TGCGCCAGCAGCTATGGGACAGGGGGAACAGATACGCAGTATTTT
V gene: TRBV5-1; J gene: TRBJ2-7; clone size: .; D gene: TRBD2; CDR3 length: 14; CDR3 protein: CASSLASGGYEQYF; CDR3 DNA: TGCGCCAGCAGCTTGGCTAGCGGGGGCTACGAGCAGTACTTC
V gene: TRBV5-4; J gene: TRBJ2-7; clone size: .; D gene: .; CDR3 length: 14; CDR3 protein: CASSKGGNSYEQYF; CDR3 DNA: TGTGCCAGCAGCAAAGGGGGGAACTCCTACGAGCAGTACTTC
V gene: TRBV7-3; J gene: TRBJ2-1; clone size: few; D gene: TRBD2; CDR3 length: 16; CDR3 protein: CASSLRGLAGRDEQFF; CDR3 DNA: TGTGCCAGCAGCCTAAGGGGACTAGCGGGACGGGATGAGCAGTTCTTC
V gene: TRBV5-1; J gene: TRBJ1-5; clone size: .; D gene: TRBD1; CDR3 length: 15; CDR3 protein: CASSLAGQGEQPQHF; CDR3 DNA: TGCGCCAGCAGCTTGGCCGGACAGGGGGAACAGCCCCAGCATTTT
V gene: TRBV29-1; J gene: TRBJ1-1; clone size: .; D gene: TRBD1; CDR3 length: 13; CDR3 protein: CSVFDRGNTEAFF; CDR3 DNA: TGCAGCGTATTCGACAGGGGAAACACTGAAGCTTTCTTT
V gene: TRBV6-6; J gene: TRBJ2-6; clone size: once; D gene: .; CDR3 length: 15; CDR3 protein: CASSSGGSGANVLTF; CDR3 DNA: TGTGCCAGCAGTTCGGGCGGGTCTGGGGCCAACGTCCTGACTTTC
V gene: TRBV19; J gene: TRBJ2-1; clone size: .; D gene: TRBD2; CDR3 length: 15; CDR3 protein: CASSKAGDFYNEQFF; CDR3 DNA: TGTGCCAGTAGTAAAGCGGGAGACTTTTACAATGAGCAGTTCTTC
V gene: TRBV2; J gene: TRBJ1-2; clone size: .; D gene: .; CDR3 length: 13; CDR3 protein: CASSVFGGGGYTF; CDR3 DNA: TGTGCCAGCAGTGTCTTCGGCGGGGGTGGCTACACCTTC
V gene: TRBV19; J gene: TRBJ2-6; clone size: .; D gene: .; CDR3 length: 17; CDR3 protein: CASSKLFRGAGANVLTF; CDR3 DNA: TGTGCCAGTAGTAAGCTTTTTCGGGGCGCTGGGGCCAACGTCCTGACTTTC
V gene: TRBV10-3; J gene: TRBJ2-1; clone size: .; D gene: TRBD1; CDR3 length: 18; CDR3 protein: CAISATGKQGQSYNEQFF; CDR3 DNA: TGTGCCATCAGTGCGACAGGGAAGCAGGGACAATCCTACAATGAGCAGTTCTTC
V gene: TRBV6-1; J gene: TRBJ1-4; clone size: once; D gene: .; CDR3 length: 15; CDR3 protein: CASSEMMRVSVKLFF; CDR3 DNA: TGTGCCAGCAGTGAAATGATGAGGGTCAGTGTAAAACTGTTTTTT
V gene: TRBV5-5; J gene: TRBJ2-3; clone size: .; D gene: .; CDR3 length: 12; CDR3 protein: CASSFGEDTQYF; CDR3 DNA: TGTGCCAGCAGCTTCGGAGAGGATACGCAGTATTTT